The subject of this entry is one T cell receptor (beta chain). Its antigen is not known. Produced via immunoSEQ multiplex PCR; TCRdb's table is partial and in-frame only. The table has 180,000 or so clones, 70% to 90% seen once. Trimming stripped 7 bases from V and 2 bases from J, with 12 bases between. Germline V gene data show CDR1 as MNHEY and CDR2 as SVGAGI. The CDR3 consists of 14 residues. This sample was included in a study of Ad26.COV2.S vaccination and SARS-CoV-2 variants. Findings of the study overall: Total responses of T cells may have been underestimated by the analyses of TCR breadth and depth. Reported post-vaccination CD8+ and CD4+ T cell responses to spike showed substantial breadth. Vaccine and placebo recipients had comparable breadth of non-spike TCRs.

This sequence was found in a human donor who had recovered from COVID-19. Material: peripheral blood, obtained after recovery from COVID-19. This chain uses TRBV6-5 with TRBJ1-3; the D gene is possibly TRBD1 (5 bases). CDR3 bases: TGTGCCAGCAAGTGGGGACGGACTGGAAACACCATATATTTT. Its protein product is CASKWGRTGNTIYF.